Sequencing of this T cell receptor beta chain was carried out in a study of T cell responses to AZD1222 COVID-19 vaccine. Study in general: Pooling covered second doses at about 4 or about 12 weeks. Study observations and caveats: Nearly half of spike-specific TCRs reportedly target variant regions that are unmutated in the B.1.351 and B.1.1.7 variants. The donors showed a predominance of white British ancestry and of females, with possible underestimation of clonal diversity. Baseline seropositives among AZD1222 recipients totaled only five or six.

A word on this clone: Its antigen is not known.

The CDR3 extends over 13 amino acids. The germline V gene encodes CDR1 GTSNPN and CDR2 SVGIG (reference sequence). V shed 3 bases and J shed 8 bases, with 13 bases lying between them. The assay was immunoSEQ multiplex PCR, and TCRdb's table has in-frame clones only and misses some. Found here are around 180,000 clones, 90% to 95% of them singletons; the top ten hold over 7.5%. Sample: peripheral blood, taken on day 0 of AZD1222 vaccination. The J gene is TRBJ1-4, the V gene TRBV30; maybe TRBD1 (5 bases). This receptor was taken from an adult in good health. The CDR3 sequence is CAWSIGTGEKLFF. In DNA form, the CDR3 reads TGTGCCTGGAGCATCGGGACGGGAGAAAAACTGTTTTTT.